This record looks at one T cell receptor beta chain sequence and its context. Its antigen is not known. This record belongs to a study of cytomegalovirus exposure and HLA in healthy donors. Germline assignment: CDR1 SGHAT and CDR2 FQNNGV. V lost 2 bases and J lost 0, with 10 bases in between. The CDR3 runs to 15 residues. The repertoire was sequenced with immunoSEQ multiplex PCR; TCRdb's copy has only in-frame clones and lacks some. There are some 140,000 clones in the sample; approximately 86% occur only once, and 2.1% lies in the top ten. General study points: The study found most TCR sequences rare, yet found some public TCRs in many donors.

This receptor was identified in a human donor in good health. Material for sequencing was PBMCs. The V gene is TRBV11-2, the J gene TRBJ1-1; D may be TRBD1 (5 bases). The CDR3 DNA follows: TGTGCCAGCAGCTTACAGGGTATCATGAACACTGAAGCTTTCTTT. It encodes CASSLQGIMNTEAFF.